These T cell receptor beta chains were read from a single sample in a study of vaccination and CD4 T cells after COVID-19. TCRdb re-analysed the PCR reads in MiXCR, keeping a single row per CDR3 protein. Of 25,000 to 30,000 distinct CDR3 sequences in the sample, approximately 51% were seen once. Specimen: CD4+ T cells from blood, collected about 7 months after SARS-CoV-2 vaccination. Receptors were obtained from a human donor who had recovered from COVID-19. Each CDR3 is given with its conserved first and last residue. A D gene is named only where the DNA matches it firmly. The size field is filled for only some rows; it gives once, few, many or a size class.

>TRBD2|-|TRBJ2-3|TRBV2
TGTGCCAGCAGCGGGGGACTAGCGGGAGGGAGTGGAGATACGCAGTATTTT
CASSGGLAGGSGDTQYF
>-|-|TRBJ1-6|TRBV7-8
TGTGCCAGCAGCTTAGAGTGGTCGAGCTCCTATAATTCACCCCTCCACTTT
CASSLEWSSSYNSPLHF
>TRBD1|few|TRBJ2-3|TRBV7-9
TGTGCCAGCAGCTTAGGGGGACAGGGGGCTGGAGATACGCAGTATTTT
CASSLGGQGAGDTQYF
>-|-|TRBJ2-1|TRBV7-9
TGTGCCAGCAGCAAGACTTACAATGAGCAGTTCTTC
CASSKTYNEQFF
>TRBD1|-|TRBJ2-3|TRBV4-3
TGCGCCAGCAGCCAAGATGTTACACAGGGGACAGATACGCAGTATTTT
CASSQDVTQGTDTQYF
>TRBD1|-|TRBJ1-1|TRBV20-1
TGCAGTGCTTCTGGAGACAGGGCGAACACTGAAGCTTTCTTT
CSASGDRANTEAFF
>TRBD2|-|TRBJ2-2|TRBV19
TGTGCCAGTAGTAAACCCCAAGCGACTAGCGGGAGCACCGGGGAGCTGTTTTTT
CASSKPQATSGSTGELFF
>-|-|TRBJ1-1|TRBV20-1
TGCAGTGCTAGTATGGGCGGGCCGAACACTGAAGCTTTCTTT
CSASMGGPNTEAFF
>-|few|TRBJ2-7|TRBV10-1
TGCGCCAGCAGTGAGAACTACGAGCAGTACTTC
CASSENYEQYF
>-|-|TRBJ2-5|TRBV27
TGTGCCAGCAGGCGCGAAAACCAAGAGACCCAGTACTTC
CASRRENQETQYF
>TRBD1|-|TRBJ1-5|TRBV24-1
TGTGCCACCAGTGATCACCATACAGGGGACAATCAGCCCCAGCATTTT
CATSDHHTGDNQPQHF
>-|-|TRBJ1-5|TRBV21-1
TGTGCCAGCAGCAAAGCTCGAAGGGGTGGCCAGCCCCAGCATTTT
CASSKARRGGQPQHF
>-|few|TRBJ1-1|TRBV7-9
TGTGCCAGCAGCTTTAGGGTGAGCACTGAAGCTTTCTTT
CASSFRVSTEAFF
>-|-|TRBJ2-7|TRBV21-1
TGTGCCAGCGCCCCCCACCACGAGCAGTACTTC
CASAPHHEQYF
>-|-|TRBJ2-7|TRBV2
TGTGCCACCGGAAGGAGCAGGGAAGCGTACGAGCAGTACTTC
CATGRSREAYEQYF
>-|-|TRBJ2-3|TRBV11-2
TGTGCCAGCAGCCCCGGACTCCAACACACAGATACGCAGTATTTT
CASSPGLQHTDTQYF
>-|-|TRBJ2-7|TRBV7-8
TGTGCCAGCAGCTTATCACTTGGGCCGGGTTACGAGCAGTACTTC
CASSLSLGPGYEQYF
>TRBD1|-|TRBJ1-2|TRBV7-6
TGTGCCAGCAGCCCTAGGGACAGGAGACACTATGGCTACACCTTC
CASSPRDRRHYGYTF
>-|-|TRBJ1-5|TRBV6-1
TGTGCCAGCAGTGATGGGGGATGGGATAGCAATCAGCCCCAGCATTTT
CASSDGGWDSNQPQHF
>TRBD1|-|TRBJ2-2|TRBV7-9
TGTGCCAGCAGCTTGGGACAGGGGGACACCGGGGAGCTGTTTTTT
CASSLGQGDTGELFF
>TRBD2|-|TRBJ2-7|TRBV28
TGTGCCAGCAGTTTAGGCGGGAGGGCCTACGAGCAGTACTTC
CASSLGGRAYEQYF
>TRBD2|few|TRBJ2-1|TRBV15
TGTGCCACCAGCAGAGGTCGTGGGAGGGAGAATGAGCAGTTCTTC
CATSRGRGRENEQFF
>-|-|TRBJ1-1|TRBV6-4
TGTGCCAGCAGACTACCGACAGGCGAAGCTTTCTTT
CASRLPTGEAFF
>TRBD2|-|TRBJ2-3|TRBV7-6
TGTGCCAGCAGCTCCCAGACTAGCGGGAGCACAGATACGCAGTATTTT
CASSSQTSGSTDTQYF
>TRBD1|-|TRBJ1-1|TRBV6-5
TGTGCCAGCAGTTACTCGATGGCAGGGGGCGCCACTGAAGCTTTCTTT
CASSYSMAGGATEAFF
>-|few|TRBJ2-2|TRBV6-4
TGTGCCAGCAGTGACTCGGGGGCCGGGACCACCGGGGAGCTGTTTTTT
CASSDSGAGTTGELFF
>TRBD2|-|TRBJ2-7|TRBV7-2
TGTGCCAGCAGCGTCGCCGGGACTACCTCCTACGAGCAGTACTTC
CASSVAGTTSYEQYF
>-|-|TRBJ2-5|TRBV27
TGTGCCAGCAGCCTGACAGGTTTCGAGACCCAGTACTTC
CASSLTGFETQYF
>TRBD2|-|TRBJ2-6|TRBV29-1
TGCAGCGTGGGGGGGACTGGGGCCAACGTCCTGACTTTC
CSVGGTGANVLTF
>TRBD2|-|TRBJ2-1|TRBV27
TGTGCCAGCAGTTTAGACCGGACTAGCGGGAGCCCTCCGTTCTTC
CASSLDRTSGSPPFF
>TRBD1|few|TRBJ2-5|TRBV20-1
TGCAGTGCTAAGACAGGGCAAGAGACCCAGTACTTC
CSAKTGQETQYF
>-|-|TRBJ2-2|TRBV27
TGTGCCAGCAGTTTAGGCAAAATGGCAACCGGGGAGCTGTTTTTT
CASSLGKMATGELFF
>TRBD2|few|TRBJ2-5|TRBV6-1
TGTGCCAGCATCTGGACTAGCGGGAAAGAGACCCAGTACTTC
CASIWTSGKETQYF
>-|-|TRBJ2-5|TRBV20-1
TGCAGTGCTATGGAGTACCAAGAGACCCAGTACTTC
CSAMEYQETQYF
>-|few|TRBJ2-3|TRBV2
TGTGCCAGCAGTGCGGGTACCCTAAGCACAGATACGCAGTATTTT
CASSAGTLSTDTQYF
>TRBD2|few|TRBJ2-5|TRBV15
TGTGCCACCAGCAGGGGGAGCGGGACTTACCAAGAGACCCAGTACTTC
CATSRGSGTYQETQYF
>-|once|TRBJ2-2|TRBV6-2/TRBV6-3
TGTGCCAGCATCCCAGACAGGTCGAACACCGGGGAGCTGTTTTTT
CASIPDRSNTGELFF
>-|-|TRBJ2-3|TRBV19
TGTGCCAGTAGTAGGGGGGAATCCGCGCAGTATTTT
CASSRGESAQYF
>TRBD1|-|TRBJ1-2|TRBV6-1
TGTGCCAGCAGTGAAGCGACAGGGGGCGGGGATGGCTACACCTTC
CASSEATGGGDGYTF
>-|-|TRBJ1-1|TRBV7-9
TGTGCCAGCAGCTCCCGTCCAGGAACGAACACTGAAGCTTTCTTT
CASSSRPGTNTEAFF
>-|-|TRBJ1-5|TRBV6-1
TGTGCCAGCAGTGACAATCAGCCCCAGCATTTT
CASSDNQPQHF
>-|few|TRBJ2-7|TRBV5-4
TGTGCCAGCAGCTTGGACAGGGTCCACGAGCAGTACTTC
CASSLDRVHEQYF
>-|-|TRBJ2-1|TRBV6-5
TGTGCCAGCAGTTACTCGGTAGGGCACCAGGCGTTCTTC
CASSYSVGHQAFF
>TRBD2|few|TRBJ2-3|TRBV28
TGTGCCAGCAGCGAGGCTAGCGGAACAGATACGCAGTATTTT
CASSEASGTDTQYF
>TRBD2|-|TRBJ2-2|TRBV10-3
TGTGCCATTGGACTAGCGGAAGGCACCGGGGAGCTGTTTTTT
CAIGLAEGTGELFF
>-|-|TRBJ1-1|TRBV4-1
TGCGCCAGCCAGAACCGGGCCAAGAACACTGAAGCTTTCTTT
CASQNRAKNTEAFF